The 26 T cell receptor beta chains below come from one sample, sequenced in a study of blood T cell repertoires in COVID-19. Clones were sequenced by immunoSEQ multiplex PCR, and TCRdb holds only the in-frame ones, with some missing. The sample includes about 200,000 clones, approximately 86% of them seen just once. Sequencing was carried out using PBMCs or T cells enriched from blood (not recorded which). These receptors came from a middle-aged woman with acute COVID-19.

This chain connects TRBV28 to TRBJ1-5, with TRBD1 identical over 10 bases. The CDR3 spans 15 residues. The V segment lost 5 bases and the J segment 2 bases; nucleotides outside the gene matches: 3. The germline V gene encodes CDR1 MDHEN and CDR2 SYDVKM. The CDR3 bases are TGTGCCAGCAGTCGAGGGACAGGGGGCAATCAGCCCCAGCATTTT. Translating gives CASSRGTGGNQPQHF. Complete variable domain (other parts from reference TRBV28 and TRBJ1-5): DVKVTQSSRYLVKRTGEKVFLECVQDMDHENMFWYRQDPGLGLRLIYFSYDVKMKEKGDIPEGYSVSREKKERFSLILESASTNQTSMYLCASSRGTGGNQPQHFGDGTRLSIL.

The chain has TRBV5-8 and TRBJ1-5; TRBD1 might be the D (5 bases). Trimming removed 2 bases from V and 3 bases from J, with 12 bases in between. CDR1 is SGHTS, CDR2 YDEGEE, per germline. This CDR3 is built from 15 residues. The CDR3 is CASSFEGVYNQPQHF. In DNA, the CDR3 is TGTGCCAGCAGCTTCGAAGGGGTCTACAATCAGCCCCAGCATTTT.

The V gene is TRBV28, the J gene TRBJ1-6; D is perhaps TRBD1 (5 bases). The CDR3 sequence is 14 residues long. Germline loops: CDR1 MDHEN, CDR2 SYDVKM. Trimming shortened V by 4 bases and J by 10 bases, and 14 bases separated the two germline ends. The DNA for the CDR3 is TGTGCCAGCAGTTCCGGGCAGGGCAGGTCACCCCTCCACTTT. It encodes CASSSGQGRSPLHF.

The chain recombines TRBV3-1 (or the pseudogene TRBV3-2) with TRBJ1-3; D is undetermined. Germline CDR1 reads LGHDT; CDR2 reads YNNKEL (reference sequence). The CDR3 has 11 amino acids. V dropped 9 bases and J dropped 2 bases, with 5 bases sitting between them. CDR3: CASQAGNTIYF. The DNA of the CDR3 is TGTGCCAGTCAGGCTGGAAACACCATATATTTT.

The rearrangement uses TRBV30 and TRBJ2-1; TRBD2 aligns across 7 bases. The J segment lost 4 bases and the V segment lost 4 bases, leaving 1 base of the junction unmatched. The CDR3 contains 12 residues. The germline V gene has CDR1 GTSNPN and CDR2 SVGIG (reference sequence). The CDR3 DNA is TGTGCCTGGACTAGCGGTTACAATGAGCAGTTCTTC. Its translation is CAWTSGYNEQFF.

The chain links TRBV3-1 (or the pseudogene TRBV3-2) to TRBJ2-7; TRBD2 is a possible D gene (7 bases). Germline V lookup: CDR1 LGHDT, CDR2 YNNKEL (reference sequence). The CDR3 spans 16 residues. V was clipped by 0 bases and J by 6 bases, with 18 bases between them. The CDR3 DNA reads as TGTGCCAGCAGCCAAGATCGCGGGGGCCTTCCCGCCGAGCAGTACTTC. As protein: CASSQDRGGLPAEQYF.

The chain employs TRBV28 and TRBJ2-6; tentative D call: TRBD1 (6 bases). The ends were cut back, 2 bases at V and 2 bases at J, with 13 bases in the middle. Germline assignment: CDR1 MDHEN and CDR2 SYDVKM. The CDR3 is made up of 17 amino acids. The CDR3 nucleotides are TGTGCCAGCAGTTTAAGGACAGCCTCCCCTGGGGCCAACGTCCTGACTTTC. Translation gives CASSLRTASPGANVLTF.

The rearrangement links TRBV7-9 to TRBJ1-5; D gene ambiguous. The CDR3 is made up of 14 amino acids. Trimming left V 3 bases short and J 0 bases short, with 6 bases between. The germline CDR1 and CDR2 sequences are SEHNR and FQNEAQ (reference sequence). This CDR3 is CASSFRDSNQPQHF. DNA for the CDR3: TGTGCCAGCAGCTTCCGGGATAGCAATCAGCCCCAGCATTTT.

The chain employs TRBV18 and TRBJ2-1; the D gene is possibly TRBD1 (5 bases). With 6 bases removed from V and 0 bases from J, the gap between germline ends came to 18 bases. The CDR3 extends over 17 amino acids. CDR1 and CDR2 (germline): KGHSH, LQKENI. CDR3: CASSPGPERSSYNEQFF. CDR3 bases: TGTGCCAGCTCCCCAGGGCCCGAGAGAAGCTCCTACAATGAGCAGTTCTTC. The full variable domain, in which reference TRBV18 and TRBJ2-1 provide the parts outside the CDR3, is NAGVMQNPRHLVRRRGQEARLRCSPMKGHSHVYWYRQLPEEGLKFMVYLQKENIIDESGMPKERFSAEFPKEGPSILRIQQVVRGDSAAYFCASSPGPERSSYNEQFFGPGTRLTVL.

This sequence joins TRBV5-5 and TRBJ2-1; TRBD2 aligns across 11 bases. The germline gives CDR1 SGHKS, CDR2 YYEKEE (reference sequence). The trim removed 0 bases at V and 9 bases at J, leaving 17 bases unmatched. The CDR3 totals 19 residues. CDR3 DNA: TGTGCCAGCAGCTTGGGGGTCCCCCAAACTAGCGGGAGTACCGGTGAGCAGTTCTTC. It specifies CASSLGVPQTSGSTGEQFF.

The chain links TRBV27 to TRBJ1-4, with a possible D match to TRBD1 (6 bases). The V gene's germline CDR1 is MNHEY and CDR2 SMNVEV (reference sequence). The V end lost 5 bases, the J end lost 3 bases, and 13 bases lay between the germline ends. This CDR3 comprises 15 residues. CDR3 DNA sequence: TGTGCCAGCAGTCTATACAGGGACCCTAATGAAAAACTGTTTTTT. Residues: CASSLYRDPNEKLFF.

The V call is TRBV3-1 (or the pseudogene TRBV3-2), the J call TRBJ2-1; TRBD2 matches 11 bases. The V gene's germline CDR1 is LGHDT and CDR2 YNNKEL (reference sequence). The length of the CDR3 is 14 residues. J lost 12 bases, V lost 4 bases, and 8 bases had no gene match. The CDR3: CASSPRLAGQGQFF. CDR3 bases: TGTGCCAGCAGCCCCCGACTAGCGGGGCAAGGGCAGTTCTTC.

The chain combines TRBV28 with TRBJ2-1; D is perhaps TRBD1 (6 bases). Germline lookup yields CDR1 MDHEN and CDR2 SYDVKM. The CDR3 spans 14 residues. Trimming left V 6 bases short and J 8 bases short, with 17 bases between. CDR3 coding DNA: TGTGCCAGCAGCTCGGACAGTCCGGACGATGAGCAGTTCTTC. Its protein is CASSSDSPDDEQFF. Full variable domain (rest looked up from reference TRBV28 and TRBJ2-1): DVKVTQSSRYLVKRTGEKVFLECVQDMDHENMFWYRQDPGLGLRLIYFSYDVKMKEKGDIPEGYSVSREKKERFSLILESASTNQTSMYLCASSSDSPDDEQFFGPGTRLTVL.

The V gene is TRBV7-9, the J gene TRBJ1-4; D is uncertain. Germline CDR1 is SEHNR and CDR2 is FQNEAQ (reference sequence). V shed 8 bases and J shed 6 bases, with 10 bases lying between them. The CDR3 loop spans 12 amino acids. CDR3 residues: CASLDRDEKLFF. The CDR3 coding sequence is TGTGCCAGCCTAGATCGGGATGAAAAACTGTTTTTT.

The table lists this clone with a few counts. The V and J genes are TRBV27 and TRBJ2-2, with 7 nucleotides matching TRBD2. This CDR3 contains 15 residues. After removal of 5 bases from V and 4 bases from J, the junction contained 7 bases not matched to a gene. Germline CDR1 MNHEY, CDR2 SMNVEV (reference sequence). The CDR3 sequence: CASSGGGRITGELFF. The CDR3, as DNA: TGTGCCAGCAGTGGTGGCGGGAGAATCACCGGGGAGCTGTTTTTT.

This chain joins TRBV25-1 and TRBJ2-7; TRBD2 aligns across 12 bases. The CDR3 extends over 17 amino acids. Germline assignment: CDR1 MGHDK and CDR2 SYGVNS. The junction had 9 bases not matched to a gene; V was cut back by 4 bases and J by 2 bases. In DNA form, the CDR3 reads TGTGCCAGCAGTGGAACCCCTCCTAGCGGGAGGGCCTACGAGCAGTACTTC. This gives the protein CASSGTPPSGRAYEQYF.

The chain recombines TRBV3-1 (or the pseudogene TRBV3-2) with TRBJ2-3; 8 nucleotides align to TRBD2. The CDR3 has 16 amino acids. The germline gives CDR1 LGHDT, CDR2 YNNKEL (reference sequence). With V trimmed by 2 bases and J by 2 bases, 6 bases remained unmatched. CDR3 in DNA: TGTGCCAGCAGCCAACGTAGCGGGAAGAACACAGATACGCAGTATTTT. It translates to CASSQRSGKNTDTQYF.

The chain carries TRBV28 and TRBJ1-5; D is unresolved. The CDR3 has 13 residues. V lost 3 bases and J 3 bases, leaving 6 bases between the germline ends. Germline V gene data show CDR1 as MDHEN and CDR2 as SYDVKM. The CDR3 DNA follows: TGTGCCAGCAGTTTGAGGGTCAATCAGCCCCAGCATTTT. As protein: CASSLRVNQPQHF. Supplemented by reference TRBV28 and TRBJ1-5, the full variable domain reads DVKVTQSSRYLVKRTGEKVFLECVQDMDHENMFWYRQDPGLGLRLIYFSYDVKMKEKGDIPEGYSVSREKKERFSLILESASTNQTSMYLCASSLRVNQPQHFGDGTRLSIL.

V usage is TRBV2 and J usage is TRBJ1-5; D not certain. The CDR3 length is 14 residues. Per germline, CDR1 SNHLY and CDR2 FYNNEI. V was cut by 0 bases and J by 2 bases, with 5 bases left in between. As DNA, the CDR3 is TGTGCCAGCAGTGAAGCCTCCCGCAATCAGCCCCAGCATTTT. Its protein is CASSEASRNQPQHF.

This rearrangement joins TRBV28 to TRBJ2-1; D not certain. The germline CDR1 and CDR2 sequences are MDHEN and SYDVKM. The V end lost 6 bases, the J end lost 0 bases, and 9 bases lay between the germline ends. CDR3 length: 14 residues. The CDR3 region has the DNA TGTGCCAGCAGGTACTCCCGCTCCTACAATGAGCAGTTCTTC. Translation: CASRYSRSYNEQFF.

The chain carries TRBV7-2 and TRBJ2-7, with 14 nucleotides matching TRBD2. CDR1 and CDR2 (germline): SGHTA, FQGNSA. J gave up 7 bases and V 1 base, and 9 bases lay outside the gene matches. CDR3 length: 17 amino acids. The CDR3: CASSLVPPGLAGVEQYF. The CDR3 nucleotides read TGTGCCAGCAGCTTAGTTCCCCCGGGACTAGCGGGAGTTGAGCAGTACTTC.

This chain links TRBV11-3 with TRBJ2-3, with D possibly TRBD2 on 6 matching bases. The germline gives CDR1 SGHNT, CDR2 YENEEA. Deletions cut 1 base from V and 5 bases from J, with 13 bases between. The CDR3 totals 15 residues. The CDR3: CASSLVGGEGDTQYF. In DNA form, the CDR3 reads TGTGCCAGCAGCTTAGTCGGGGGAGAGGGAGATACGCAGTATTTT.

The chain links TRBV27 to TRBJ2-2, with 9 positions matching TRBD2. The V gene's germline CDR1 is MNHEY and CDR2 SMNVEV (reference sequence). Trimming at V came to 5 bases and at J to 7 bases, leaving 11 bases not matched to a gene. This CDR3 contains 16 residues. CDR3 sequence reads: CASSPRGLARGGELFF. For the CDR3, the DNA is TGTGCCAGCAGTCCCAGGGGACTAGCAAGAGGCGGGGAGCTGTTTTTT.

This clone was counted between two and nine times. This chain joins TRBV7-3 and TRBJ2-6; possible D gene TRBD1, 5 bases. CDR1 is SGHTA and CDR2 is FQGTGA in the germline V gene. The CDR3 is 14 amino acids. Trimming shortened V by 3 bases and J by 4 bases, and 7 bases separated the two germline ends. CDR3 nucleotides: TGTGCCAGCAGCTTGGGGCAGGGGGCCAACGTCCTGACTTTC. Protein product: CASSLGQGANVLTF.

The rearrangement uses TRBV9 and TRBJ1-5, with D possibly TRBD1 on 6 matching bases. The CDR3 is made up of 13 amino acids. Trimming left V 4 bases short and J 3 bases short, with 8 bases between. Looked up from germline, CDR1 is SGDLS and CDR2 is YYNGEE. DNA of the CDR3: TGTGCCAGCAGCACAGGGTACAATCAGCCCCAGCATTTT. Translating gives CASSTGYNQPQHF.

V usage is TRBV28 and J usage is TRBJ1-5, with 8 bases matching TRBD1. The V and J ends lost 7 bases and 9 bases, in that order; junction bases with no gene match: 11. The CDR3 covers 14 residues. Germline V lookup: CDR1 MDHEN, CDR2 SYDVKM. CDR3 protein: CASNLQGGIGPQHF. In DNA form, the CDR3 reads TGTGCCAGCAATCTACAGGGGGGGATTGGGCCCCAGCATTTT.